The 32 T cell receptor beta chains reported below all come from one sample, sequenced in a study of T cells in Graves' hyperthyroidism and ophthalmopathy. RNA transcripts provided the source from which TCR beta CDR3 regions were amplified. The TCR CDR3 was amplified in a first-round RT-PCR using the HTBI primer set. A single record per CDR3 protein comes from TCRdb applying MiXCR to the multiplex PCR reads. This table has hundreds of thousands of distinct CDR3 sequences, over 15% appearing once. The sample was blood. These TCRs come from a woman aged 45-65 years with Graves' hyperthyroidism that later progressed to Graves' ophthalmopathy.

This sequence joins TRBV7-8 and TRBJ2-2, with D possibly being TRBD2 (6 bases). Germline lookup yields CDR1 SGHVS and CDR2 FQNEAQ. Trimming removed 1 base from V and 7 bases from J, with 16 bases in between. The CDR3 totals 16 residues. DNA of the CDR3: TGTGCCAGCAGCTTAGTGCTGGGCGGGGCTAGCGGGGAGCTGTTTTTT. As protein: CASSLVLGGASGELFF.

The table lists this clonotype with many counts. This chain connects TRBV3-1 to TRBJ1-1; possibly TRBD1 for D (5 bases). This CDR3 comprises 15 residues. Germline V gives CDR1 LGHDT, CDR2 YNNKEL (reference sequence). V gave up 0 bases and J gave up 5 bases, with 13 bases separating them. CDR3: CASSQEVGGRTEAFF. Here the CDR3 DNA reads TGTGCCAGCAGCCAAGAAGTGGGGGGGAGGACTGAAGCTTTCTTT.

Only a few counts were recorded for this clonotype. The CDR3 DNA reads TGTGCCAGCTTGCCGGGACAAGGGATTTTCTATGGCTACACCTTC. This encodes CASLPGQGIFYGYTF. The chain joins TRBV19 to TRBJ1-2; maybe TRBD1 (6 bases). CDR1 is LNHDA and CDR2 is SQIVND in the germline V gene (reference sequence). V lost 9 bases and J lost 4, with 21 bases in between. The CDR3 has 15 residues.

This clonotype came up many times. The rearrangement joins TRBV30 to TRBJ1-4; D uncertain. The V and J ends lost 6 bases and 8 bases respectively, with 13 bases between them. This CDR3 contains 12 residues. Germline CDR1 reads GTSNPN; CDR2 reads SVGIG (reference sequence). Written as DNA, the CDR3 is TGTGCCTGTATAAACATAAGAGAAAAACTGTTTTTT. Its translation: CACINIREKLFF.

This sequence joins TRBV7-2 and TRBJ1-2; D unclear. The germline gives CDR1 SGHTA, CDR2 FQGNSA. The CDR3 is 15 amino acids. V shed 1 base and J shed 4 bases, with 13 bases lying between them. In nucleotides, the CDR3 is TGTGCCAGCAGCTTAGGAAGTGTTGACGCCTATGGCTACACCTTC. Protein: CASSLGSVDAYGYTF.

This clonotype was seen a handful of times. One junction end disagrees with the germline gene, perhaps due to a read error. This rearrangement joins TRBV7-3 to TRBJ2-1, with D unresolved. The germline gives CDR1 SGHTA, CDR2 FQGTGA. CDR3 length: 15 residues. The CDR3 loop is CASSLSRHNYSEQFF. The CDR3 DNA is TGTGCCAGCAGCTTAAGCAGGCATAATTACAGTGAGCAGTTCTTC.

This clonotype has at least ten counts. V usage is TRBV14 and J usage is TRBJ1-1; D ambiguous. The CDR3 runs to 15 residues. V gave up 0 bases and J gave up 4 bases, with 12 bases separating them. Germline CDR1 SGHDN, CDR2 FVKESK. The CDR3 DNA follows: TGTGCCAGCAGCCAAGAAGCCCTTGTGAGCACTGAAGCTTTCTTT. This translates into CASSQEALVSTEAFF.

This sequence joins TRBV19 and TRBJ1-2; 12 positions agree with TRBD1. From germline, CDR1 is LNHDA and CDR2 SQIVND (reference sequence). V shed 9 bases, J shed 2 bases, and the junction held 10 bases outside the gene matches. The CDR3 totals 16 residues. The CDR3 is CASRVVGTGGNYGYTF. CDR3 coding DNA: TGTGCCAGCCGAGTGGTCGGGACAGGGGGCAACTATGGCTACACCTTC.

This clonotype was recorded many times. The DNA for the CDR3 is TGTGCCAGCAGCTTCGGGACAGATCCCTACGAGCAGTACTTC. This sequence encodes CASSFGTDPYEQYF. This chain connects TRBV5-4 to TRBJ2-7; 7 positions agree with TRBD1. CDR3 length equals 14 residues. After removal of 2 bases from V and 2 bases from J, the junction contained 4 bases not matched to a gene. Germline values: CDR1 SGHNT, CDR2 YYREEE (reference sequence).

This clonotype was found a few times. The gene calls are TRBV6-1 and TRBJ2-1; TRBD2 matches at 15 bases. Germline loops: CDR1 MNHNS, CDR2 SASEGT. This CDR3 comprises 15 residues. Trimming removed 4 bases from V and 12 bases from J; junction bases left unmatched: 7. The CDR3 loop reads CASSAWTSGGAWQFF. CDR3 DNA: TGTGCCAGCAGTGCCTGGACTAGCGGGGGGGCTTGGCAGTTCTTC.

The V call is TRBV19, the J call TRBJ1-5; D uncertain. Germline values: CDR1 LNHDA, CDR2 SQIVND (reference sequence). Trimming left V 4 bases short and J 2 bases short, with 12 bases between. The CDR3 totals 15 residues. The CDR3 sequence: CASSTNKERNQPQHF. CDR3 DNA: TGTGCCAGTAGTACGAACAAGGAGCGCAATCAGCCCCAGCATTTT.

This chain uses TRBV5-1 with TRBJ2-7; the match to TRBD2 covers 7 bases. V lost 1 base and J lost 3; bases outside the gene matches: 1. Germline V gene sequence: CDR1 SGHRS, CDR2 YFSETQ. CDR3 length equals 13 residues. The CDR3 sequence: CASSLTSVYEQYF. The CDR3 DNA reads TGCGCCAGCAGCTTGACTAGCGTCTACGAGCAGTACTTC.

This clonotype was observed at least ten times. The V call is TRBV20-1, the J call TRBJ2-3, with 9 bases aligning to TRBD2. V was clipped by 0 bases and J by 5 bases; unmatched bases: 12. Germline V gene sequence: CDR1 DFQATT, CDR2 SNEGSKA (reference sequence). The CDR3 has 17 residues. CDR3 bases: TGCAGTGCTAGAGATTGGTTCCTAGCGGGGAGTCGAGATACGCAGTATTTT. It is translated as CSARDWFLAGSRDTQYF.

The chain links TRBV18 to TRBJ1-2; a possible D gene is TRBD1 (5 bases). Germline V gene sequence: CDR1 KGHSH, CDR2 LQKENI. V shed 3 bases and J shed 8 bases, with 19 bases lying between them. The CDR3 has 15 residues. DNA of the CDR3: TGTGCCAGCTCACCGACGCGACAGAAGATGAGCGGCTACACCTTC. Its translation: CASSPTRQKMSGYTF.

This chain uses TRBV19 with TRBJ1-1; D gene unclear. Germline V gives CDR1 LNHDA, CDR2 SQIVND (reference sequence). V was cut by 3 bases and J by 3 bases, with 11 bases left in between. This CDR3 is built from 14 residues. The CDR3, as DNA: TGTGCCAGTAGTATCGGGGTTGCGGACACTGAAGCTTTCTTT. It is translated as CASSIGVADTEAFF. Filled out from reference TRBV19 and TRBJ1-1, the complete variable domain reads DGGITQSPKYLFRKEGQNVTLSCEQNLNHDAMYWYRQDPGQGLRLIYYSQIVNDFQKGDIAEGYSVSREKKESFPLTVTSAQKNPTAFYLCASSIGVADTEAFFGQGTRLTVV.

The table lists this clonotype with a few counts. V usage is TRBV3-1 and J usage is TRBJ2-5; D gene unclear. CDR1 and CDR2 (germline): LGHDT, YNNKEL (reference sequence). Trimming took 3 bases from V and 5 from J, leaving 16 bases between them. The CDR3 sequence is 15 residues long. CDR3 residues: CASSHRASSGETQYF. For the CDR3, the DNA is TGTGCCAGCAGCCACCGGGCCTCTTCTGGGGAGACCCAGTACTTC.

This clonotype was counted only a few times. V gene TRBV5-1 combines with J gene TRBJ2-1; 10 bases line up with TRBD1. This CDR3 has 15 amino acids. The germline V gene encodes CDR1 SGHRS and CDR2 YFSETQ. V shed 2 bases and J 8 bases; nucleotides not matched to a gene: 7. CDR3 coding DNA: TGCGCCAGCAGCTTATCCGGGACAGGGGTTCATGAGCAGTTCTTC. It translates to CASSLSGTGVHEQFF.

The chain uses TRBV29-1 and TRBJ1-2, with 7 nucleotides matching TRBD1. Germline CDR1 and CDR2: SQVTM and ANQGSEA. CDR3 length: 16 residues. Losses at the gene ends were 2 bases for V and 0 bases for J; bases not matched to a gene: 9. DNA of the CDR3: TGCAGCGTTGAAATGAGGACAGGTGAAGCTAACTATGGCTACACCTTC. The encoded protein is CSVEMRTGEANYGYTF.

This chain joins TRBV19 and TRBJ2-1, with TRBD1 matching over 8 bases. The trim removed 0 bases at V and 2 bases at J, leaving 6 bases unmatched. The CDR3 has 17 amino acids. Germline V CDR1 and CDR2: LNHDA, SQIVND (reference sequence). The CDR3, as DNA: TGTGCCAGTAGTATAGATACCTTGGACAGGGCCTACAATGAGCAGTTCTTC. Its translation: CASSIDTLDRAYNEQFF.

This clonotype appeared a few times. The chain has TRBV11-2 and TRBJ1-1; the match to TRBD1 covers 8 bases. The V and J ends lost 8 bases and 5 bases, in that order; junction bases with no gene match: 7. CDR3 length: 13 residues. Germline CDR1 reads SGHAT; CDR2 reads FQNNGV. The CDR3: CASGEQGGTEAFF. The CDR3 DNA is TGTGCCAGCGGCGAACAGGGGGGGACTGAAGCTTTCTTT.

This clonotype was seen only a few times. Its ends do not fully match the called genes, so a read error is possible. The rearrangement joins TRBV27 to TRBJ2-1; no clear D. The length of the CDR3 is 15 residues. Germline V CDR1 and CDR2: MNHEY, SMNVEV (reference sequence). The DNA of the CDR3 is TGTGCCAGCAGTCACTTCACCGACTCCTACAATGAGCGGTTCTTC. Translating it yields CASSHFTDSYNERFF.

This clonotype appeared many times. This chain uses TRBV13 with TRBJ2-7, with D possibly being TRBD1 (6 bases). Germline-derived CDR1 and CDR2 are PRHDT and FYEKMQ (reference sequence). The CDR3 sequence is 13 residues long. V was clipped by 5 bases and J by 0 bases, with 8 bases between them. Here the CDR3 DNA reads TGTGCCAGCAGCATGGACAGCTCCTACGAGCAGTACTTC. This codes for CASSMDSSYEQYF. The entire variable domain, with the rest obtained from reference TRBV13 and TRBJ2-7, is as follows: AAGVIQSPRHLIKEKRETATLKCYPIPRHDTVYWYQQGPGQDPQFLISFYEKMQSDKGSIPDRFSAQQFSDYHSELNMSSLELGDSALYFCASSMDSSYEQYFGPGTRLTVT.

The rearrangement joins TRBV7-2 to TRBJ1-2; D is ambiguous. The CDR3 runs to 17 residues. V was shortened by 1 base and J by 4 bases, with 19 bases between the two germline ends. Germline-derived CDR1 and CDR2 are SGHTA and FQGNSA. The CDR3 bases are TGTGCCAGCAGCTTAGACTCTTGGACTCCGAGGCTCTATGGCTACACCTTC. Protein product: CASSLDSWTPRLYGYTF.

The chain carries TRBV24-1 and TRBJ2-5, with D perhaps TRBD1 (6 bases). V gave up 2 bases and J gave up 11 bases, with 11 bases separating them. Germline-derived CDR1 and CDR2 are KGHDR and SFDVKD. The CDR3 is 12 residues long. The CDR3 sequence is CATSDSNRAQYF. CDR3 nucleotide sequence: TGTGCCACCAGTGATTCGAACAGGGCACAGTACTTC.

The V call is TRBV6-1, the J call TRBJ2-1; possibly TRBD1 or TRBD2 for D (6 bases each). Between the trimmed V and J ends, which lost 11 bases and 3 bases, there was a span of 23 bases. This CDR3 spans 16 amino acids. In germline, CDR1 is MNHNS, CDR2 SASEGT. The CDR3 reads CAANPMGGGDYNEQFF. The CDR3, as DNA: TGTGCCGCCAATCCGATGGGGGGCGGAGACTACAATGAGCAGTTCTTC.

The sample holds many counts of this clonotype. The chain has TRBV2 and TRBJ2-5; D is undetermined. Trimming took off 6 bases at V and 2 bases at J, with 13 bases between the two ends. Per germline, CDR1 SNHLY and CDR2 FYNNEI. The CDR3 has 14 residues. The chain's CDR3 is CASSPLAYQETQYF. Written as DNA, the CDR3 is TGTGCCAGCAGCCCGTTGGCGTATCAAGAGACCCAGTACTTC.

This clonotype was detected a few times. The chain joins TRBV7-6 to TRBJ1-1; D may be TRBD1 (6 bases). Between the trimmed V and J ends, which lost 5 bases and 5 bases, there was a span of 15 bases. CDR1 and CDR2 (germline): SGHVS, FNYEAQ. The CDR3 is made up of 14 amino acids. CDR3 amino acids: CASSIRGANTEAFF. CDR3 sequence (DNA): TGTGCCAGCAGCATAAGGGGGGCTAATACTGAAGCTTTCTTT.

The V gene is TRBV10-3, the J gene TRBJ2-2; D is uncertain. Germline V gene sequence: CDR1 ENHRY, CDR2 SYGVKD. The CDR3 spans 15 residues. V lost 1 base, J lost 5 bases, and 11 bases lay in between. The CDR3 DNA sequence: TGTGCCATCAGTGAGTTTTTGGAGAGAACCGGGGAGCTGTTTTTT. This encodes CAISEFLERTGELFF.

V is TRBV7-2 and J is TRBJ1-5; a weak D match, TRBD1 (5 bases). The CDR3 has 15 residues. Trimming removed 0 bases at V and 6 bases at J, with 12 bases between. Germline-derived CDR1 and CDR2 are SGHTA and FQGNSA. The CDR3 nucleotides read TGTGCCAGCAGCTTAGCGCTAGGGGAGGTTCAGCCCCAGCATTTT. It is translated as CASSLALGEVQPQHF.

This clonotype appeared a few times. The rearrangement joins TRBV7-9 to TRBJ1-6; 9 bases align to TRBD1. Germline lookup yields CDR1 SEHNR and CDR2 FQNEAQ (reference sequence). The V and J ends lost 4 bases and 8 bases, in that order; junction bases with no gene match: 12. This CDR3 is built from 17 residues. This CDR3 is CASSWDREGAVDSPLHF. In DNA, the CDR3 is TGTGCCAGCAGCTGGGACAGGGAGGGGGCCGTGGATTCACCCCTCCACTTT.

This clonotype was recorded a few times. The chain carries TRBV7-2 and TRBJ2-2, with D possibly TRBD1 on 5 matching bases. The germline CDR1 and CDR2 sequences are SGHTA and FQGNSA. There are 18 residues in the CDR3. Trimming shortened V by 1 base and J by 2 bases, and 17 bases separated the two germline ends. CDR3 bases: TGTGCCAGCAGCTTAGTTGTTGTGCAGGGTAGCAACACCGGGGAGCTGTTTTTT. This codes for CASSLVVVQGSNTGELFF. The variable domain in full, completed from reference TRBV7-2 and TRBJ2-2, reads GAGVSQSPSNKVTEKGKDVELRCDPISGHTALYWYRQSLGQGLEFLIYFQGNSAPDKSGLPSDRFSAERTGGSVSTLTIQRTQQEDSAVYLCASSLVVVQGSNTGELFFGEGSRLTVL.

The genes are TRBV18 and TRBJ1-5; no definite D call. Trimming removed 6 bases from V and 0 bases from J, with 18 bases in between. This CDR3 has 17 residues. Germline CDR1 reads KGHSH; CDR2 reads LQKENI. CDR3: CASSPSQADYSNQPQHF. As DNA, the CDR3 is TGTGCCAGCTCCCCCAGTCAGGCAGATTATAGCAATCAGCCCCAGCATTTT. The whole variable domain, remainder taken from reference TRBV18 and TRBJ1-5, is NAGVMQNPRHLVRRRGQEARLRCSPMKGHSHVYWYRQLPEEGLKFMVYLQKENIIDESGMPKERFSAEFPKEGPSILRIQQVVRGDSAAYFCASSPSQADYSNQPQHFGDGTRLSIL.